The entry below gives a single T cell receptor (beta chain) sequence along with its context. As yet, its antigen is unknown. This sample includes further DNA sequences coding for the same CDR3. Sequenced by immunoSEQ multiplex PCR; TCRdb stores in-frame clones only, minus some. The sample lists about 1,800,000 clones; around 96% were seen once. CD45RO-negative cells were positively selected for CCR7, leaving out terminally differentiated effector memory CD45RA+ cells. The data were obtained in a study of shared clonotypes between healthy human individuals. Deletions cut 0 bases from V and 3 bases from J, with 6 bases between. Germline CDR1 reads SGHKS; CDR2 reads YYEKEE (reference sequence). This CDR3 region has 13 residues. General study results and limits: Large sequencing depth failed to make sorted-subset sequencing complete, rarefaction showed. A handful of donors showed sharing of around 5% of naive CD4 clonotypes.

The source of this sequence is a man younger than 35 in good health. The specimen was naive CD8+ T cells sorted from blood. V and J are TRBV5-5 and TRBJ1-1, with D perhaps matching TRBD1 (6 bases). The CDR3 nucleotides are TGTGCCAGCAGCTTGGACAGGGACACTGAAGCTTTCTTT. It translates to CASSLDRDTEAFF.